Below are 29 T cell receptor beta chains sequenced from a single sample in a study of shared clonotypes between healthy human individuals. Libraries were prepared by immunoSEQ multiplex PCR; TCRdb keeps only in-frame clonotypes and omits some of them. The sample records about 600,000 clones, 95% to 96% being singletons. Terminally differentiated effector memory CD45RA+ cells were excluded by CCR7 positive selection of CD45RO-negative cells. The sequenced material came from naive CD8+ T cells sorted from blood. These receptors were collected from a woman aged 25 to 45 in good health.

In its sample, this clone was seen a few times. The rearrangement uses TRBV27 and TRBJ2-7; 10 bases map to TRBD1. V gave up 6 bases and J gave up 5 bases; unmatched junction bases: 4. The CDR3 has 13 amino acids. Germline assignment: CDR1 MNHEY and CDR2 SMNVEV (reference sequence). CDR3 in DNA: TGTGCCAGCAGGGCTGGGACAGGGGACGAGCAGTACTTC. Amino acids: CASRAGTGDEQYF.

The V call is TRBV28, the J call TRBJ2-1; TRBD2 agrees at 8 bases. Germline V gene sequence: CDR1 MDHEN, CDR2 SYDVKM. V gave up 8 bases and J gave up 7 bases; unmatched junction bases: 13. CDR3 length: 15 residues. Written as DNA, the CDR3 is TGTGCCAGCTCCCCCCCGAGCGGGAGTTTGAATGAGCAGTTCTTC. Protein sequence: CASSPPSGSLNEQFF.

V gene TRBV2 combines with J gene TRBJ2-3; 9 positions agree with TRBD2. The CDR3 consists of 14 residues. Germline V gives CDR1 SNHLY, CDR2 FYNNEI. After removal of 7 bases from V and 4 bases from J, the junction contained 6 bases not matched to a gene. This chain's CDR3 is CASIGGRAPDTQYF. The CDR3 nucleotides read TGTGCCAGCATAGGCGGGAGGGCCCCAGATACGCAGTATTTT.

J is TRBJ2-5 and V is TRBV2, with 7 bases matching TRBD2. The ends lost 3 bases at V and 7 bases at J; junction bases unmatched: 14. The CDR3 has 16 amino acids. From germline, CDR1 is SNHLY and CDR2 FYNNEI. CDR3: CASSDLSSGSLLTQYF. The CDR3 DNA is TGTGCCAGCAGTGATCTCTCTAGCGGTAGTTTATTGACCCAGTACTTC.

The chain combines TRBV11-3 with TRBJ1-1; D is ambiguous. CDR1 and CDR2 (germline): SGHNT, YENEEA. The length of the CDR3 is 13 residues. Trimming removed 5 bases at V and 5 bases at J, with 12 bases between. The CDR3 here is CASSPNEFTEAFF. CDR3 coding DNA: TGTGCCAGCAGCCCCAATGAGTTTACTGAAGCTTTCTTT.

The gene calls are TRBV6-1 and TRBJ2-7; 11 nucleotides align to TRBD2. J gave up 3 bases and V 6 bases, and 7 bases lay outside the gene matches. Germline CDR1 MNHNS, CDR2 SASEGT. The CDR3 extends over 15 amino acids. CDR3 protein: CASSILAGGYYEQYF. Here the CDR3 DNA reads TGTGCCAGCAGCATTCTAGCGGGAGGATACTACGAGCAGTACTTC.

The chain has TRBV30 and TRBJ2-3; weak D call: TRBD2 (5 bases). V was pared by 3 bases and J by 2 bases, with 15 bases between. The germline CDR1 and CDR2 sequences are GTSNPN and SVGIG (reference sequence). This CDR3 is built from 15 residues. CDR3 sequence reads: CAWRALTRVTDTQYF. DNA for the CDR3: TGTGCCTGGAGGGCCCTCACTAGGGTCACAGATACGCAGTATTTT.

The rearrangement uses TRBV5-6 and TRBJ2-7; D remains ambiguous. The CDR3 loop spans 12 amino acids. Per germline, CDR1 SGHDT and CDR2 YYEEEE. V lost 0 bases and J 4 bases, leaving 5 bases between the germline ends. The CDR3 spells CASSLVSYEQYF. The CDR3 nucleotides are TGTGCCAGCAGCTTGGTTTCGTACGAGCAGTACTTC.

Written as DNA, the CDR3 is TGTGCCATCAGTGGCCTAGAGGGCAGCTCCTACGAGCAGTACTTC. Its translation is CAISGLEGSSYEQYF. The V call is TRBV10-3, the J call TRBJ2-7; D might be TRBD2 (5 bases). Looked up from germline, CDR1 is ENHRY and CDR2 is SYGVKD. V was pared by 4 bases and J by 0 bases, with 13 bases between. This CDR3 spans 15 amino acids.

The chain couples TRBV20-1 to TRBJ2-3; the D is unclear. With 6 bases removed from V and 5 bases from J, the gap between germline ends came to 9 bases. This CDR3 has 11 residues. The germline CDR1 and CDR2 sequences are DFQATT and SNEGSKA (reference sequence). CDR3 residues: CSARWEDTQYF. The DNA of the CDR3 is TGCAGTGCCCGCTGGGAAGATACGCAGTATTTT.

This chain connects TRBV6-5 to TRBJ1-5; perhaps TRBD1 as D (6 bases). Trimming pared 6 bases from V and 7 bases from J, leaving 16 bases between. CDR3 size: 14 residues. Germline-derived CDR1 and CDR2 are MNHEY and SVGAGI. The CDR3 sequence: CASSYTGLGQPQHF. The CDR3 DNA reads TGTGCCAGCAGCTACACAGGGCTAGGACAGCCCCAGCATTTT.

In nucleotides, the CDR3 is TGTGCCAGCAGCCTCGATGTAACCTACGAGCAGTACTTC. Its translation: CASSLDVTYEQYF. The J gene is TRBJ2-7, the V gene TRBV7-9, with D hard to call. The CDR3 length is 13 residues. Trimming took off 5 bases at V and 2 bases at J, with 10 bases between the two ends. The germline gives CDR1 SEHNR, CDR2 FQNEAQ (reference sequence).

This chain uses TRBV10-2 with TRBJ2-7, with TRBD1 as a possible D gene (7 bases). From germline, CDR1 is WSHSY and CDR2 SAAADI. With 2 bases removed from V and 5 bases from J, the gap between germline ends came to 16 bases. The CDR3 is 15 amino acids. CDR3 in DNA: TGCGCCAGCAGTGAGAGGTGGACAGGAGGGAACGAGCAGTACTTC. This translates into CASSERWTGGNEQYF.

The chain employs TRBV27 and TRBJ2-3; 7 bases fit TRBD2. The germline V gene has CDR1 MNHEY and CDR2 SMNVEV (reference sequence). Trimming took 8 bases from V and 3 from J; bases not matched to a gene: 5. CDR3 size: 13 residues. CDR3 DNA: TGTGCCAGCGGGCGGGAGCAGACAGATACGCAGTATTTT. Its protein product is CASGREQTDTQYF.

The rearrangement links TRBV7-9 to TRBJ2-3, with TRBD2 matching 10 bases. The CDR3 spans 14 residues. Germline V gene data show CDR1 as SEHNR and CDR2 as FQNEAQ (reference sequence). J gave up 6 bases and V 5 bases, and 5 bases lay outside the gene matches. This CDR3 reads CASSRGTSADTQYF. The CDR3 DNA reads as TGTGCCAGCAGCCGAGGGACTAGCGCGGATACGCAGTATTTT.

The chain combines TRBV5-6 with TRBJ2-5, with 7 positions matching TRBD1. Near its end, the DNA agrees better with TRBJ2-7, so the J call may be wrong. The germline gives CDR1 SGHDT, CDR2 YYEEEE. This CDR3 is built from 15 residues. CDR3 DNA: TGTGCCAGCAGCGATGGGCCGGGACAGAACTACGAGCAGTACTTC. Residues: CASSDGPGQNYEQYF.

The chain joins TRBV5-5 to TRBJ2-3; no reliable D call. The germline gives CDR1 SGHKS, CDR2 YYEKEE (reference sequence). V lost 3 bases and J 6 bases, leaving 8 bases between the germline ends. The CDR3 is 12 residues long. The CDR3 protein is CASSYGSDTQYF. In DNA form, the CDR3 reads TGTGCCAGCAGCTACGGGTCGGATACGCAGTATTTT.

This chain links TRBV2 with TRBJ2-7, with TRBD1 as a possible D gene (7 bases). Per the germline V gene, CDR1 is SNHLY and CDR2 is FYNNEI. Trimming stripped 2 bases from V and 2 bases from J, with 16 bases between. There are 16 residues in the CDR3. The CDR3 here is CASSEFPQGGTYEQYF. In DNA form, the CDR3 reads TGTGCCAGCAGTGAATTCCCGCAGGGGGGAACCTACGAGCAGTACTTC.

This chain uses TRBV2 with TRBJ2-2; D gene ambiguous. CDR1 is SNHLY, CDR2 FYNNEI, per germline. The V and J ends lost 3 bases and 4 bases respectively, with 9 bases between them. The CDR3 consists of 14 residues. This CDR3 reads CASSDVVGTGELFF. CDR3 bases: TGTGCCAGCAGTGATGTTGTTGGCACCGGGGAGCTGTTTTTT.

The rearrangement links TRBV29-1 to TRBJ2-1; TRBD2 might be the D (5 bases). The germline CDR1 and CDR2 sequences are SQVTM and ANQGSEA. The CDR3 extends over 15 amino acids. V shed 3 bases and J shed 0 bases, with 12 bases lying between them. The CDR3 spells CSVDQSGSSYNEQFF. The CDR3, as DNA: TGCAGCGTTGATCAAAGCGGTAGCTCCTACAATGAGCAGTTCTTC.

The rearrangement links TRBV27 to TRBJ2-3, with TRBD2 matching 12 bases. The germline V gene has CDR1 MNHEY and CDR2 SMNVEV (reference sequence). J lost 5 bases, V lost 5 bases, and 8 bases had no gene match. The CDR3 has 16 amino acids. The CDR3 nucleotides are TGTGCCAGCAGTCCCCAGACTAGCGGGAGAATAGATACGCAGTATTTT. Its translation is CASSPQTSGRIDTQYF.

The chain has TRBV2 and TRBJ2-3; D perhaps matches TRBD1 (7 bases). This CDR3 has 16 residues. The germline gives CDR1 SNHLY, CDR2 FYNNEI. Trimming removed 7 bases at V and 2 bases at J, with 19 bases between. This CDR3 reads CASTGGWMEPTDTQYF. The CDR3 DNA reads TGTGCCAGCACAGGGGGGTGGATGGAACCCACAGATACGCAGTATTTT. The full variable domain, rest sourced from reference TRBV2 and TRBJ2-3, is EPEVTQTPSHQVTQMGQEVILRCVPISNHLYFYWYRQILGQKVEFLVSFYNNEISEKSEIFDDQFSVERPDGSNFTLKIRSTKLEDSAMYFCASTGGWMEPTDTQYFGPGTRLTVL.

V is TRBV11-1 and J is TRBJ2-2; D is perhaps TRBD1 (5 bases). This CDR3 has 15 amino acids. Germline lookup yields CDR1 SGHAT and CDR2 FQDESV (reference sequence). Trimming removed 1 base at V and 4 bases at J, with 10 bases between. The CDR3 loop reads CASSLEPGFTGELFF. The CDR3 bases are TGTGCCAGCAGCTTAGAACCAGGGTTCACCGGGGAGCTGTTTTTT.

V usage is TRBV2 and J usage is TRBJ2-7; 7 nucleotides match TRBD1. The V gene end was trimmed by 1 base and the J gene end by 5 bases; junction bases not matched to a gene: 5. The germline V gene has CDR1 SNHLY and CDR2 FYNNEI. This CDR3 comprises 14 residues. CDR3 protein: CASSEDRGIDEQYF. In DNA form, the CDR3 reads TGTGCCAGCAGTGAAGACAGGGGAATCGACGAGCAGTACTTC.

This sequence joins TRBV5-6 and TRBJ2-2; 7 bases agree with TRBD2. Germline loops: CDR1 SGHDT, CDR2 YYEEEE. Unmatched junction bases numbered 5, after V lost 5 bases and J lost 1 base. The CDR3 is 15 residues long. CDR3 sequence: CASSYLAENTGELFF. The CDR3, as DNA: TGTGCCAGCAGTTATCTAGCGGAGAACACCGGGGAGCTGTTTTTT.

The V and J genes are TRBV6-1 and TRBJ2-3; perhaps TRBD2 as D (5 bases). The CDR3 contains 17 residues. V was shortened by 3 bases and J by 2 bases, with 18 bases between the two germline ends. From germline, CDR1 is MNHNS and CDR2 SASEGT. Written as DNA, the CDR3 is TGTGCCAGCAGTGAGCATGGTAGTGAGCGGAACACAGATACGCAGTATTTT. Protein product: CASSEHGSERNTDTQYF.

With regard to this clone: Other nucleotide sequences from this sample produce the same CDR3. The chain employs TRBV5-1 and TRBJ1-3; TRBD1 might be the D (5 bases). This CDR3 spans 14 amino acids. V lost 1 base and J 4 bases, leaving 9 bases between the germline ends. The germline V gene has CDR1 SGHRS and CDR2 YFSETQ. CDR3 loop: CASSLRGSGNTIYF. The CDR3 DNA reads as TGCGCCAGCAGCTTGAGGGGATCCGGAAACACCATATATTTT.

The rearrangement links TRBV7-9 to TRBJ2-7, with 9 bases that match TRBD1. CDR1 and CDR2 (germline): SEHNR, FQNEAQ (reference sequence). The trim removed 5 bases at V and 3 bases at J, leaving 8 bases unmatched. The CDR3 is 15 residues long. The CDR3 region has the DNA TGTGCCAGCAGCCACGGGACAGGGAGAGTCTACGAGCAGTACTTC. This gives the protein CASSHGTGRVYEQYF.

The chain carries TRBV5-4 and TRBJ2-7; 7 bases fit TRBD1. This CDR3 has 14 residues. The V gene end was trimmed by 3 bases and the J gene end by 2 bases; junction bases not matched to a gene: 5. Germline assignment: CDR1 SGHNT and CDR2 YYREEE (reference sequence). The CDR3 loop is CASSSGTVPYEQYF. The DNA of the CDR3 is TGTGCCAGCAGCTCCGGGACAGTACCCTACGAGCAGTACTTC.